This TCR beta chain was sequenced in a study of blood T cell repertoires in COVID-19. At the level of the study: Samples taken during acute and convalescent COVID-19 were collected in the United States, Italy and Spain. T cells, B-cell-depleted T cells, or PBMCs provided the cDNA or gDNA that served as material.

The CDR3 has 14 amino acids. The germline CDR1 and CDR2 sequences are MNHEY and SMNVEV (reference sequence). V was cut by 3 bases and J by 2 bases, with 10 bases left in between. Original processing notes: Counts of nucleated cells, estimated from reference gene primer amplification, were obtained. TCRdb keeps only in-frame clones here, not all; method: immunoSEQ multiplex PCR. From that table come the V and J calls and clone size; the DNA was used to work out D and trimming. The sample yields some 53,000 clones, 87% seen once. The chain has TRBV27 and TRBJ1-1; D remains ambiguous. The sequence was obtained from a human donor with active COVID-19. The donor label of this sample is uncertain. The sequenced material came from peripheral blood. This chain's CDR3 is CASSFGNSNTEAFF. The DNA of the CDR3 is TGTGCCAGCAGTTTCGGTAATTCCAACACTGAAGCTTTCTTT.